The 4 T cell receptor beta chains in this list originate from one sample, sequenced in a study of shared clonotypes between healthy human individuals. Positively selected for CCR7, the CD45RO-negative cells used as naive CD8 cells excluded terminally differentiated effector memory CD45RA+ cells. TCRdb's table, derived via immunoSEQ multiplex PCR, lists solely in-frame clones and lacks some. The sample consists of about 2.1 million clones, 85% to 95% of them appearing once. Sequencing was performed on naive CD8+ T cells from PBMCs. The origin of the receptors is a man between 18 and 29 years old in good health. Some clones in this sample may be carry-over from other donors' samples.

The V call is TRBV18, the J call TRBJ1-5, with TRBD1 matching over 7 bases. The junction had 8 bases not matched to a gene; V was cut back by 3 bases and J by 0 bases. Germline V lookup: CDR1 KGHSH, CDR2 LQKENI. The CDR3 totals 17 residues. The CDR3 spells CASSPGQGGYSNQPQHF. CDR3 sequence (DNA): TGTGCCAGCTCACCGGGCCAGGGGGGTTATAGCAATCAGCCCCAGCATTTT.

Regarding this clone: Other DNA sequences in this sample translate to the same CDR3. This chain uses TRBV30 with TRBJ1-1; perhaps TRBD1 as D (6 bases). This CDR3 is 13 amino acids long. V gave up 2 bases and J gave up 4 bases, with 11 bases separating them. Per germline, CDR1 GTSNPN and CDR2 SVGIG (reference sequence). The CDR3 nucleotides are TGTGCCTGGAGTTTACAGGGAGGCACTGAAGCTTTCTTT. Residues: CAWSLQGGTEAFF.

CDR3 protein: CASSQKTGGAYGYTF. The CDR3 bases are TGCGCCAGCAGCCAAAAGACAGGGGGCGCCTATGGCTACACCTTC. V gene TRBV4-1 combines with J gene TRBJ1-2; TRBD1 agrees at 10 bases. After removal of 2 bases from V and 4 bases from J, the junction contained 4 bases not matched to a gene. The CDR3 consists of 15 residues. The germline V gene has CDR1 MGHRA and CDR2 YSYEKL.

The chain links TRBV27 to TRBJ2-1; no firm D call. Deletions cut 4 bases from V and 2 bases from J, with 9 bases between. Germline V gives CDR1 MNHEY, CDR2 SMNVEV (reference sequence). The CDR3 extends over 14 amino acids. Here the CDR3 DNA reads TGTGCCAGCAGTTCCGCCCTTCCCTACAATGAGCAGTTCTTC. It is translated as CASSSALPYNEQFF.